This T cell receptor beta chain was identified during a study of cytomegalovirus exposure and HLA in healthy donors. Overall study context: Drawn from HLA-typed donors, 83 million or so unique TCRs were held in an early data release.

Study findings and constraints: In presence/absence analyses, roughly uniform sequencing depth across donors was assumed. Later analysis reportedly placed an Asian-associated ancestry cluster below the approximately 700-donor mean in N-insertions.

A note on this clone: Antigen: not known.

PCR was performed using 60 Vbeta and 13 Jbeta primers. The protocol was immunoSEQ multiplex PCR, while the TCRdb copy is restricted to in-frame clones and leaves out a portion. In the table there are 180,000 or so clones, 80% of which are singletons. This CDR3 spans 12 amino acids. The germline V and J ends were trimmed by 6 bases and 3 bases, with 9 bases remaining between them. Germline V lookup: CDR1 SGHTA, CDR2 FQGNSA. Donors in the study were healthy people who gave bone marrow. The chain employs TRBV7-2 and TRBJ2-7; TRBD2 is a possible D gene (6 bases). The sequence came from a girl between 5 and 17 years old in good health and CMV-seropositive. The material sequenced was PBMCs. The CDR3 region has the DNA TGTGCCAGCAGAGGAGGGAGCTACGAGCAGTACTTC. The encoded protein is CASRGGSYEQYF.